This T cell receptor (beta chain) was retrieved from a study of T-cell reconstitution after alpha-beta-depleted transplantation in children. This CDR3 spans 14 amino acids. Germline CDR1 is SGHRS and CDR2 is YFSETQ. Deletions cut 4 bases from V and 7 bases from J, with 17 bases between. Preparation of the TCRbeta library involved a method that used unique molecular identifiers. TCRdb re-called the PCR reads through MiXCR, storing one row per CDR3 protein. The table shows more than 550,000 distinct CDR3 sequences, with roughly a tenth occurring only once. The gene calls are TRBV5-1 and TRBJ2-5; the D gene is possibly TRBD2 (5 bases). The origin of this receptor is a human donor who donated a stem cell graft to a child with acute myeloid leukemia. Sequenced here: PBMCs from the stem cell graft donor, sampled from the stem cell graft. CDR3: CASSPITGSGTQYF. The CDR3 DNA follows: TGCGCCAGCAGCCCGATCACGGGGAGTGGGACCCAGTACTTC. The full variable domain, completed using reference TRBV5-1 and TRBJ2-5, is KAGVTQTPRYLIKTRGQQVTLSCSPISGHRSVSWYQQTPGQGLQFLFEYFSETQRNKGNFPGRFSGRQFSNSRSEMNVSTLELGDSALYLCASSPITGSGTQYFGPGTRLLVL.